Shown below are 22 T cell receptor beta chains from a single sample sequenced in a study of preoperative IRX-2 immunotherapy in early breast cancer. Treatment: preoperative locoregional IRX-2 cytokine immunotherapy. Sequencing used immunoSEQ multiplex PCR; TCRdb keeps in-frame clones, though not all of them. The sample holds fewer than 30,000 clones, about 90% seen once. This material was collected from a patient treated with IRX-2 immunotherapy. The receptors were gathered from a human donor with breast cancer.

The chain uses TRBV28 and TRBJ2-2; D may be TRBD1 (5 bases). Germline CDR1 is MDHEN and CDR2 is SYDVKM. The CDR3 loop spans 13 amino acids. Trimming left V 8 bases short and J 5 bases short, with 12 bases between. CDR3 bases: TGTGCCAGCGCCAGGGTTTGGACCGGGGAGCTGTTTTTT. Amino acids: CASARVWTGELFF. Variable domain in full (rest from reference TRBV28 and TRBJ2-2): DVKVTQSSRYLVKRTGEKVFLECVQDMDHENMFWYRQDPGLGLRLIYFSYDVKMKEKGDIPEGYSVSREKKERFSLILESASTNQTSMYLCASARVWTGELFFGEGSRLTVL.

V usage is TRBV5-1 and J usage is TRBJ2-3; D may be TRBD1 or TRBD2 (6 bases each). Germline V gives CDR1 SGHRS, CDR2 YFSETQ. Trimming took 0 bases from V and 6 from J, leaving 20 bases between them. The CDR3 has 17 amino acids. The CDR3, as DNA: TGCGCCAGCAGCTTGGCTCGAAGGCAGGGGAGGAAGGATACGCAGTATTTT. It specifies CASSLARRQGRKDTQYF.

The chain recombines TRBV28 with TRBJ2-3; 7 bases line up with TRBD2. With 4 bases clipped from V and 6 bases from J, the junction kept 4 bases outside the gene matches. Germline V gene lookup returns CDR1 MDHEN and CDR2 SYDVKM. The CDR3 extends over 13 amino acids. CDR3 bases: TGTGCCAGCAGTTCCCCCGGGGGGGATACGCAGTATTTT. Translating it yields CASSSPGGDTQYF.

The chain recombines TRBV19 with TRBJ1-1; D is undetermined. CDR3 length: 16 amino acids. V lost 5 bases to trimming and J lost 1 base, with 17 bases between them. Germline lookup yields CDR1 LNHDA and CDR2 SQIVND (reference sequence). CDR3 loop: CASSGGPGLGNTEAFF. Here the CDR3 DNA reads TGTGCCAGTAGTGGAGGGCCGGGATTGGGGAACACTGAAGCTTTCTTT.

V gene TRBV19 combines with J gene TRBJ2-6, with D maybe TRBD2 (5 bases). V lost 0 bases to trimming and J lost 0 bases, with 9 bases between them. The germline gives CDR1 LNHDA, CDR2 SQIVND (reference sequence). This CDR3 region has 17 residues. CDR3 sequence reads: CASSIDSEGSGANVLTF. In DNA, the CDR3 is TGTGCCAGTAGTATAGATTCAGAGGGCTCTGGGGCCAACGTCCTGACTTTC.

V is TRBV28 and J is TRBJ2-3; tentatively, D is TRBD2 (5 bases). V was shortened by 5 bases and J by 5 bases, with 14 bases between the two germline ends. Germline V gives CDR1 MDHEN, CDR2 SYDVKM. The CDR3 consists of 14 residues. The CDR3 protein is CASSLQRRGDTQYF. CDR3 nucleotides: TGTGCCAGCAGTCTACAGCGGCGTGGAGATACGCAGTATTTT.

The chain uses TRBV7-9 and TRBJ2-5, with D possibly being TRBD1 (6 bases). The CDR3 is 13 residues long. Trimming stripped 5 bases from V and 1 base from J, with 8 bases between. CDR1 and CDR2 from the germline V gene are SEHNR and FQNEAQ (reference sequence). CDR3 in DNA: TGTGCCAGCAGCCGGGACATCCAAGAGACCCAGTACTTC. It translates to CASSRDIQETQYF.

The chain carries TRBV5-4 and TRBJ1-5; D perhaps matches TRBD1 (5 bases). The V end was cut by 2 bases, the J end by 7 bases, with 13 bases between. Germline V gene lookup returns CDR1 SGHNT and CDR2 YYREEE (reference sequence). The CDR3 is 14 residues long. DNA for the CDR3: TGTGCCAGCAGCTTTTGGGGGAAAGGACAGCCCCAGCATTTT. This translates into CASSFWGKGQPQHF.

V and J are TRBV27 and TRBJ1-5, with D tentatively TRBD1 (5 bases). The V gene lost 4 bases and the J gene lost 0 bases, with 13 bases spanning the gap. The germline gives CDR1 MNHEY, CDR2 SMNVEV (reference sequence). The CDR3 contains 16 residues. This chain's CDR3 is CASSSRTGSSNQPQHF. As DNA, the CDR3 is TGTGCCAGCAGTTCCCGTACAGGATCTAGCAATCAGCCCCAGCATTTT.

The chain couples TRBV7-2 to TRBJ2-7; D is uncertain. Per germline, CDR1 SGHTA and CDR2 FQGNSA. Trimming shortened V by 2 bases and J by 2 bases, and 7 bases separated the two germline ends. This CDR3 spans 13 amino acids. CDR3 amino acids: CASSLYLAYEQYF. For the CDR3, the DNA is TGTGCCAGCAGCTTATATTTGGCCTACGAGCAGTACTTC.

The chain employs TRBV6-6 and TRBJ2-1, with D tentatively TRBD2 (5 bases). V lost 7 bases to trimming and J lost 0 bases, with 13 bases between them. Germline-derived CDR1 and CDR2 are MNHNY and SVGAGI (reference sequence). The CDR3 consists of 15 residues. The DNA for the CDR3 is TGTGCCAGCATCCAAGAGGGCAGCTCCTACAATGAGCAGTTCTTC. This gives the protein CASIQEGSSYNEQFF.

The rearrangement joins TRBV5-1 to TRBJ2-1; weak D call: TRBD1 (5 bases). V lost 7 bases and J 1 base, leaving 12 bases between the germline ends. From germline, CDR1 is SGHRS and CDR2 YFSETQ. The CDR3 has 14 amino acids. The DNA for the CDR3 is TGCGCCAGCTTTTCAGGACAATCCTACAATGAGCAGTTCTTC. Protein: CASFSGQSYNEQFF. Based on the CDR3 plus reference TRBV5-1 and TRBJ2-1, the full variable domain is KAGVTQTPRYLIKTRGQQVTLSCSPISGHRSVSWYQQTPGQGLQFLFEYFSETQRNKGNFPGRFSGRQFSNSRSEMNVSTLELGDSALYLCASFSGQSYNEQFFGPGTRLTVL.

This clone is a singleton in its sample. The CDR3 is CATLAGQGKRTEAFF. CDR3 nucleotide sequence: TGTGCCACCCTAGCAGGACAGGGTAAGAGGACTGAAGCTTTCTTT. The chain has TRBV10-3 and TRBJ1-1; TRBD1 agrees at 8 bases. Per germline, CDR1 ENHRY and CDR2 SYGVKD. J lost 5 bases, V lost 10 bases, and 15 bases had no gene match. The CDR3 totals 15 residues.

The chain has TRBV7-2 and TRBJ2-7, with D possibly TRBD1 on 5 matching bases. V was clipped by 1 base and J by 7 bases, with 14 bases between them. The germline V gene encodes CDR1 SGHTA and CDR2 FQGNSA. The CDR3 length is 14 residues. Written as DNA, the CDR3 is TGTGCCAGCAGCTTAGACGCAGGGTGGGGTGAGCAGTACTTC. It is translated as CASSLDAGWGEQYF.

V and J are TRBV6-4 and TRBJ1-2, with 8 bases identical to TRBD1. Unmatched junction bases numbered 6, after V lost 5 bases and J lost 4 bases. Germline CDR1 MRHNA, CDR2 SNTAGT. The CDR3 has 14 amino acids. The CDR3 loop is CASSPTGDAYGYTF. In nucleotides, the CDR3 is TGTGCCAGCAGTCCGACAGGGGACGCCTATGGCTACACCTTC.

The J gene is TRBJ2-5, the V gene TRBV28; TRBD1 agrees at 7 bases. Trimming removed 2 bases from V and 5 bases from J; junction bases left unmatched: 5. CDR1 and CDR2 from the germline V gene are MDHEN and SYDVKM. The CDR3 loop spans 14 amino acids. The DNA for the CDR3 is TGTGCCAGCAGTTTAGGTGGGACAGTCGAGACCCAGTACTTC. It is translated as CASSLGGTVETQYF.

The chain uses TRBV7-2 and TRBJ2-3; D gene uncertain. The germline gives CDR1 SGHTA, CDR2 FQGNSA. This CDR3 spans 15 amino acids. With 1 base removed from V and 2 bases from J, the gap between germline ends came to 10 bases. CDR3 sequence reads: CASSLGGPLTDTQYF. CDR3 DNA: TGTGCCAGCAGCTTAGGTGGGCCTCTCACAGATACGCAGTATTTT.

The chain employs TRBV27 and TRBJ2-5; unclear D gene. The CDR3 has 12 amino acids. Looked up from germline, CDR1 is MNHEY and CDR2 is SMNVEV (reference sequence). V lost 6 bases and J 0 bases, leaving 5 bases between the germline ends. This CDR3 reads CASSSYQETQYF. The CDR3 bases are TGTGCCAGCAGCTCGTACCAAGAGACCCAGTACTTC.

The chain links TRBV11-2 to TRBJ2-2; a possible D gene is TRBD1 (5 bases). The CDR3 runs to 13 residues. Germline-derived CDR1 and CDR2 are SGHAT and FQNNGV. Trimming pared 3 bases from V and 6 bases from J, leaving 8 bases between. CDR3 bases: TGTGCCAGCAGCTTTCAGGGCTCCGGGGAGCTGTTTTTT. Amino acids: CASSFQGSGELFF.

This chain connects TRBV27 to TRBJ2-2, with D hard to call. Trimming removed 4 bases at V and 8 bases at J, with 8 bases between. The germline V gene has CDR1 MNHEY and CDR2 SMNVEV (reference sequence). CDR3 length equals 12 residues. CDR3 sequence reads: CASSSPVGELFF. The CDR3 DNA is TGTGCCAGCAGTTCTCCGGTGGGGGAGCTGTTTTTT.

The chain combines TRBV7-9 with TRBJ2-2; 12 bases fit TRBD2. The CDR3 consists of 17 residues. J lost 3 bases, V lost 3 bases, and 5 bases had no gene match. Germline V gives CDR1 SEHNR, CDR2 FQNEAQ (reference sequence). The CDR3 region is CASSLTSGSTYTGELFF. In DNA form, the CDR3 reads TGTGCCAGCAGCTTGACTAGCGGGAGTACGTACACCGGGGAGCTGTTTTTT.

V usage is TRBV5-1 and J usage is TRBJ1-1, with D unclear. V shed 1 base and J shed 0 bases, with 4 bases lying between them. The CDR3 totals 13 residues. Germline V lookup: CDR1 SGHRS, CDR2 YFSETQ. CDR3 sequence reads: CASSLKLNTEAFF. The CDR3 region has the DNA TGCGCCAGCAGCTTGAAGCTGAACACTGAAGCTTTCTTT. Full variable domain (outside the CDR3, taken from reference TRBV5-1 and TRBJ1-1): KAGVTQTPRYLIKTRGQQVTLSCSPISGHRSVSWYQQTPGQGLQFLFEYFSETQRNKGNFPGRFSGRQFSNSRSEMNVSTLELGDSALYLCASSLKLNTEAFFGQGTRLTVV.